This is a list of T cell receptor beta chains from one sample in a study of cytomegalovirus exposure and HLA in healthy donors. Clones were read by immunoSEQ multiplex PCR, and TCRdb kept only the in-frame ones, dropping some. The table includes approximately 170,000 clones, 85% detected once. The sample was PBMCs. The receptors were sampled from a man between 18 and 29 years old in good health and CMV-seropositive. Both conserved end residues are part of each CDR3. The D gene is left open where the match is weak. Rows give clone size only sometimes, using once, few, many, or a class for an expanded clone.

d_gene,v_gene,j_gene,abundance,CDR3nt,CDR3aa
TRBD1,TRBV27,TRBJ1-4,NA,TGTGCCAGCAGTTTCGGACAGGGGGCCATCAACGAACTGTTTTTT,CASSFGQGAINELFF
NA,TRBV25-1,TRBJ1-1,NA,TGTGCCAGCGGCGCCGCGGGGGGCAAGGGGACTGAAGCTTTCTTT,CASGAAGGKGTEAFF
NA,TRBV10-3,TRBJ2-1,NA,TGTGCCATCAGTGAGTCGACTGTCAATGAGCAGTTCTTC,CAISESTVNEQFF
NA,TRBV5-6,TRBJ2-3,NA,TGTGCCAGCAGCTTGTATCTTGGTCGGGTCGATACGCAGTATTTT,CASSLYLGRVDTQYF
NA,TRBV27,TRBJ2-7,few,TGTGCCAGCAGTTTAGCAGGAAACGAGCAGTACTTC,CASSLAGNEQYF
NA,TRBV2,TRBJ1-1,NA,TGTGCCACTAACAGGGAGCCGAACACTGAAGCTTTCTTT,CATNREPNTEAFF
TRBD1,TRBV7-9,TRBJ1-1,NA,TGTGCCAGCAGCGCAAGACAGGGCGGTGCGGAGGCTTTCTTT,CASSARQGGAEAFF
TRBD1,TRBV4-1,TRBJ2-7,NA,TGCGCCAGCAGCTACGGACAGGGGGCGGACGAGCAGTACTTC,CASSYGQGADEQYF
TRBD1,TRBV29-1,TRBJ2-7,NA,TGCAGCGTCGATCTCCGGGACAGGGGGAATGAGCAGTACTTC,CSVDLRDRGNEQYF
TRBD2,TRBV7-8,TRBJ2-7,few,TGTGCCAGCAGTGTAGCGGGAAAAGCCTACGAGCAGTACTTC,CASSVAGKAYEQYF
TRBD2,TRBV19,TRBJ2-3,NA,TGTGCCAGTAGTCAAGCGGGGGGGCCGGATACGCAGTATTTT,CASSQAGGPDTQYF
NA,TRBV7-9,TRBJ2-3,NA,TGTGCCAGCAGCTTAGAGACAGGGTTGGGGAGGTCTAGCACAGATACGCAGTATTTT,CASSLETGLGRSSTDTQYF
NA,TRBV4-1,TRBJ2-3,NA,TGCGCCAGCAGCCCCTCGGGGCGGGGAAGCACAGATACGCAGTATTTT,CASSPSGRGSTDTQYF
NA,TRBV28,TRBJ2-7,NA,TGTGCCAGCAGTTTAGGCCAGGGGCCTTACGAGCAGTACTTC,CASSLGQGPYEQYF
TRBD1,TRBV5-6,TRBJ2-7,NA,TGTGCCAGCAGCTTGGGACAGGGAGTGTACGAGCAGTACTTC,CASSLGQGVYEQYF
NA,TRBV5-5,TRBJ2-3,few,TGTGCCAGCAGTTTACCAGGAGGTACGACAGATACGCAGTATTTT,CASSLPGGTTDTQYF
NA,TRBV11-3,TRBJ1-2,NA,TGTGCCAGCAGCCCCGGGACTTTCTATGGCTACACCTTC,CASSPGTFYGYTF
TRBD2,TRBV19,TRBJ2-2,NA,TGTGCCAGTAGGGGCGGGAGGAACACCGGGGAGCTGTTTTTT,CASRGGRNTGELFF
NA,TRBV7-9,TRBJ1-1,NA,TGTGCCAGCACCCCTCGGGACACTGAAGCTTTCTTT,CASTPRDTEAFF
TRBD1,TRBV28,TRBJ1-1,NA,TGTGCCAGCCTGAATACAGGGGGTAACACTGAAGCTTTCTTT,CASLNTGGNTEAFF
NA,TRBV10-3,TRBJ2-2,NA,TGTGCCATCAAGGGGTTTACCGGGGAGCTGTTTTTT,CAIKGFTGELFF
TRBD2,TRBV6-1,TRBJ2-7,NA,TGTGCCAGCAGTGAGTGGCGACTAGCGGGGGAGCAGTACTTC,CASSEWRLAGEQYF
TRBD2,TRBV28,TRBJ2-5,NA,TGTGCCAGCAGTTCTACCCTGGGACTAGCGGGTTCAGAGACCCAGTACTTC,CASSSTLGLAGSETQYF
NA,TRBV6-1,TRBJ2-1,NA,TGTGCCAGCAGACCCAAAGGGGGGGCATACAATGAGCAGTTCTTC,CASRPKGGAYNEQFF
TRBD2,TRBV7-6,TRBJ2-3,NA,TGTGCCAGCAGCCCTAGCGGGGGGGGCACAGATACGCAGTATTTT,CASSPSGGGTDTQYF
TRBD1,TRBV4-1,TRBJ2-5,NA,TGCGCCAGCGGGACAGGGGAGACCCAGTACTTC,CASGTGETQYF
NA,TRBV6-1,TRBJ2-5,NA,TGTGCCAGCAGAGGGACACTGTACCAAGAGACCCAGTACTTC,CASRGTLYQETQYF
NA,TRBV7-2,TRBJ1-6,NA,TGTGCCAGCAGCTTCCCAAATTCACCCCTCCACTTT,CASSFPNSPLHF
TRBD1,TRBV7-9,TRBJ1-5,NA,TGTGCCAGCAGCCCGACAGGGGATCAGCCCCAGCATTTT,CASSPTGDQPQHF
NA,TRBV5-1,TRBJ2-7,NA,TGCGCCAGCAGCTTGGAGGCAGGGGCCTCCGAGCAGTACTTC,CASSLEAGASEQYF
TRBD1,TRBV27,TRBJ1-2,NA,TGTGCCAGCAGTTTAAGGGACAGGGGGATCTATGGCTACACCTTC,CASSLRDRGIYGYTF
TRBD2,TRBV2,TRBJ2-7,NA,TGTGCCAGCACCCCACTAGCGGGAGACGAGCAGTACTTC,CASTPLAGDEQYF
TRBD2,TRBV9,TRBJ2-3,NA,TGTGCCAGCAGTCACGGACTAGCGGAGTCGGCAGATACGCAGTATTTT,CASSHGLAESADTQYF
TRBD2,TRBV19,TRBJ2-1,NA,TGTGCCAGTAGATCGGGGGGACTCAATGAGCAGTTCTTC,CASRSGGLNEQFF
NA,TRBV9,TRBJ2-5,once,TGTGCCAGCAGCCGCGGGGCAGAGACCCAGTACTTC,CASSRGAETQYF
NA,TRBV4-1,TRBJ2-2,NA,TGCGCCAGCAGCCAAGAGGGCGGGGCTAGGACCGGGGAGCTGTTTTTT,CASSQEGGARTGELFF
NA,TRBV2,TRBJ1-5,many,TGTGCCAGCTCGGACATTGGGATTAATCAGCCCCAGCATTTT,CASSDIGINQPQHF
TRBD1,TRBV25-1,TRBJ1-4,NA,TGTGCCAGCAGTGCCTCCGGGACAGAATATGAAAAACTGTTTTTT,CASSASGTEYEKLFF